This note documents a single TCR beta chain sequence. The CDR3 runs to 16 residues. Trimming took 3 bases from V and 6 from J; bases not matched to a gene: 13. Germline assignment: CDR1 SGHTA and CDR2 FQGNSA. These data come from a study of shared clonotypes between healthy human individuals. Terminally differentiated effector memory CD45RA+ cells were excluded from the naive CD8 cells, which were CD45RO-negative and positively selected for CCR7. TCRdb keeps only in-frame clones here, not all; method: immunoSEQ multiplex PCR. The sample includes hundreds of thousands of clones, 90% to 95% of them seen just once.

V and J are TRBV7-2 and TRBJ2-7; 8 bases match TRBD2. This clonotype originated in a man aged 25 to 45 in good health. The material sequenced was naive CD8+ T cells sorted from blood. As DNA, the CDR3 is TGTGCCAGCAGCTTGCCTAGCGGGCTCCCGTATCCCGAGCAGTACTTC. Its translation: CASSLPSGLPYPEQYF.